Each of the 28 T cell receptor beta chains below was sequenced from the same sample in a study of T cell repertoires in cytomegalovirus infection. TCRdb ran MiXCR on the reads and lists one entry per CDR3 protein. The sample gives roughly 500,000 distinct CDR3 sequences, roughly a third of which show up once; 15% to 20% is in the top ten. These receptors' antigens are unknown. The starting material was cultured PBMCs, obtained from culture after CMV antigen stimulation. The receptors come from a human donor in good health (CMV status not recorded). Some clones in this sample may be carry-over from other donors' samples.

This clonotype was counted ten times or more. The V call is TRBV7-8, the J call TRBJ1-3; tentative D call: TRBD1 (5 bases). Germline CDR1 reads SGHVS; CDR2 reads FQNEAQ. Trimming left V 5 bases short and J 4 bases short, with 21 bases between. The CDR3 has 17 residues. The CDR3 nucleotides read TGTGCCAGCAGCCCGCTCGGGGAGGGGAATCGAGGAAACACCATATATTTT. This codes for CASSPLGEGNRGNTIYF.

A few counts support this clonotype. The chain has TRBV10-3 and TRBJ2-5; D possibly uses TRBD1 or TRBD2 (6 bases each). V was pared by 8 bases and J by 3 bases, with 13 bases between. Germline loops: CDR1 ENHRY, CDR2 SYGVKD. CDR3 size: 13 residues. DNA for the CDR3: TGTGCCATCCGGGGGCAGCGGGAAGAGACCCAGTACTTC. It specifies CAIRGQREETQYF.

This clonotype was observed a handful of times. J is TRBJ1-6 and V is TRBV6-1, with 8 positions matching TRBD1. Germline V gives CDR1 MNHNS, CDR2 SASEGT. With V trimmed by 8 bases and J by 9 bases, 15 bases remained unmatched. This CDR3 is 16 amino acids long. CDR3 residues: CASRINRQGYGSPLHF. In DNA form, the CDR3 reads TGTGCCAGCCGTATTAATAGACAGGGGTACGGTTCACCCCTCCACTTT.

The genes are TRBV4-3 and TRBJ2-7; D ambiguous. Trimming pared 2 bases from V and 4 bases from J, leaving 9 bases between. The CDR3 extends over 13 amino acids. In germline, CDR1 is LGHNA, CDR2 YSLEER. The CDR3 here is CASSQFTYYEQYF. CDR3 nucleotides: TGCGCCAGCAGCCAATTCACTTATTACGAGCAGTACTTC.

This clonotype appeared a few times. The chain recombines TRBV7-9 with TRBJ1-1, with 8 bases identical to TRBD1. Germline-derived CDR1 and CDR2 are SEHNR and FQNEAQ (reference sequence). The length of the CDR3 is 16 residues. The trim removed 1 base at V and 5 bases at J, leaving 9 bases unmatched. This CDR3 is CASSLVPGGTLTEAFF. The DNA of the CDR3 is TGTGCCAGCAGCTTAGTGCCAGGGGGCACGTTAACTGAAGCTTTCTTT.

The rearrangement uses TRBV7-3 and TRBJ1-3; D is possibly TRBD1 (6 bases). The CDR3 consists of 17 residues. V was shortened by 7 bases and J by 0 bases, with 19 bases between the two germline ends. Germline values: CDR1 SGHTA, CDR2 FQGTGA. The CDR3 region has the DNA TGTGCCAGCAACCCGAGGGGGGGTTCTGACTCTGGAAACACCATATATTTT. It codes for CASNPRGGSDSGNTIYF.

The chain uses TRBV7-2 and TRBJ2-7, with D uncertain. The V end was cut by 5 bases, the J end by 0 bases, with 11 bases between. The germline gives CDR1 SGHTA, CDR2 FQGNSA. This CDR3 has 14 residues. The CDR3 region is CASSPHASSYEQYV. The DNA of the CDR3 is TGTGCCAGCAGCCCGCACGCCAGCTCCTACGAGCAGTACGTC.

This clonotype was seen repeatedly, ten times or more. J is TRBJ2-5 and V is TRBV7-2; D might be TRBD1 (5 bases). From germline, CDR1 is SGHTA and CDR2 FQGNSA. V was trimmed by 5 bases and J by 9 bases, leaving 10 bases between them. The CDR3 is 11 amino acids. CDR3 amino acids: CASSPLGAQYF. The CDR3 coding sequence is TGTGCCAGCAGCCCTCTAGGGGCCCAGTACTTC.

This clonotype showed up just a few times. J is TRBJ1-1 and V is TRBV20-1; 8 bases align to TRBD1. Trimming cost V 2 bases and J 3 bases; bases outside gene matches: 2. The CDR3 extends over 13 amino acids. CDR1 is DFQATT, CDR2 SNEGSKA, per germline (reference sequence). The CDR3 loop reads CSARSGGDTEAFF. CDR3 sequence (DNA): TGCAGTGCTAGATCAGGGGGCGACACTGAAGCTTTCTTT.

The rearrangement joins TRBV6-2 or TRBV6-3 to TRBJ1-5; a possible D gene is TRBD1 (5 bases). The CDR3 consists of 14 residues. The V and J ends lost 1 base and 7 bases respectively, with 11 bases between them. In germline, CDR1 is MNHEY, CDR2 SVGEGT. CDR3 DNA: TGTGCCAGCAGTTACTACCGGGACGGCCAGCCCCAGCATTTT. It translates to CASSYYRDGQPQHF.

The rearrangement links TRBV20-1 to TRBJ2-5; TRBD2 matches at 10 bases. The J segment lost 0 bases and the V segment lost 5 bases, leaving 6 bases of the junction unmatched. The CDR3 length is 15 residues. Germline values: CDR1 DFQATT, CDR2 SNEGSKA (reference sequence). CDR3 in DNA: TGCAGTGCTTCCGGACTAGCGGTGTACCAAGAGACCCAGTACTTC. Protein product: CSASGLAVYQETQYF.

J is TRBJ1-5 and V is TRBV29-1; 8 nucleotides line up with TRBD1. The CDR3 spans 14 residues. V trimming: 6 bases; J trimming: 4 bases; junction bases outside the gene matches: 8. CDR1 is SQVTM and CDR2 is ANQGSEA in the germline V gene. This chain's CDR3 is CSVYDRDRNQPQHF. The CDR3 region has the DNA TGCAGCGTCTACGATCGGGACAGGAATCAGCCCCAGCATTTT. Full variable domain (missing parts from reference TRBV29-1 and TRBJ1-5): SAVISQKPSRDICQRGTSLTIQCQVDSQVTMMFWYRQQPGQSLTLIATANQGSEATYESGFVIDKFPISRPNLTFSTLTVSNMSPEDSSIYLCSVYDRDRNQPQHFGDGTRLSIL.

The J gene is TRBJ2-5, the V gene TRBV29-1, with D maybe TRBD1 (6 bases). V was cut by 6 bases and J by 2 bases, with 10 bases left in between. CDR1 SQVTM and CDR2 ANQGSEA come from the germline V gene. CDR3 length: 12 residues. CDR3 sequence (DNA): TGCAGCGTCGCACAGGGACAAGAGACCCAGTACTTC. The encoded protein is CSVAQGQETQYF.

This clonotype occurred a few times. The chain's CDR3 is CASSQASADYNEQFF. CDR3 in DNA: TGTGCCAGCAGCCAAGCTAGCGCTGACTACAATGAGCAGTTCTTC. V usage is TRBV4-2 and J usage is TRBJ2-1; possibly TRBD2 for D (6 bases). This CDR3 contains 15 residues. Trimming stripped 1 base from V and 3 bases from J, with 10 bases between. In germline, CDR1 is LGHNA, CDR2 YNFKEQ.

The table lists this clonotype with a few counts. V gene TRBV12-5 combines with J gene TRBJ1-1; D might be TRBD1 (5 bases). CDR1 is LGHNT and CDR2 is FRNRAP in the germline V gene. The V and J ends lost 0 bases and 1 base respectively, with 9 bases between them. The CDR3 covers 15 residues. The CDR3 protein is CASGLVLGPNTEAFF. For the CDR3, the DNA is TGTGCTAGTGGTTTGGTACTGGGGCCGAACACTGAAGCTTTCTTT.

This clonotype was observed many times. CDR3 in amino acids: CATGGQGILYEQYF. CDR3 in DNA: TGTGCCACCGGCGGGCAGGGGATTTTGTACGAGCAGTACTTC. This chain joins TRBV28 and TRBJ2-7, with a weak D call TRBD1 (6 bases). Germline values: CDR1 MDHEN, CDR2 SYDVKM. V was trimmed by 10 bases and J by 4 bases, leaving 20 bases between them. This CDR3 has 14 amino acids.

The rearrangement links TRBV5-1 to TRBJ2-3; tentative D call: TRBD2 (6 bases). This CDR3 region has 15 residues. The germline gives CDR1 SGHRS, CDR2 YFSETQ. V was shortened by 4 bases and J by 0 bases, with 12 bases between the two germline ends. DNA of the CDR3: TGCGCCAGCAGCCCACGCGGGGACAGCACAGATACGCAGTATTTT. Amino acid sequence: CASSPRGDSTDTQYF.

This clonotype has a handful of counts. The chain has TRBV2 and TRBJ2-2; 9 bases agree with TRBD2. CDR1 and CDR2 (germline): SNHLY, FYNNEI. With 2 bases clipped from V and 3 bases from J, the junction kept 4 bases outside the gene matches. The CDR3 runs to 16 residues. The CDR3 protein is CASSELAGSYTGELFF. In DNA, the CDR3 is TGTGCCAGCAGTGAACTAGCGGGATCGTACACCGGGGAGCTGTTTTTT.

This clonotype has at least ten counts. The chain recombines TRBV7-2 with TRBJ1-2; D is unclear. Trimming removed 5 bases at V and 3 bases at J, with 22 bases between. The germline CDR1 and CDR2 sequences are SGHTA and FQGNSA. The CDR3 length is 17 residues. The chain's CDR3 is CASSRVYTAPSHYGYTF. CDR3 nucleotides: TGTGCCAGCAGCCGAGTTTACACGGCCCCGAGCCACTATGGCTACACCTTC.

V usage is TRBV10-3 and J usage is TRBJ1-4; D unclear. This CDR3 has 13 residues. Between the trimmed V and J ends, which lost 8 bases and 6 bases, there was a span of 13 bases. The germline V gene has CDR1 ENHRY and CDR2 SYGVKD. CDR3 loop: CAIGGGVDEKLFF. As DNA, the CDR3 is TGTGCCATCGGAGGCGGAGTTGATGAAAAACTGTTTTTT.

This clonotype was seen a handful of times. The chain links TRBV12-3 or TRBV12-4 to TRBJ2-3; 10 positions agree with TRBD1. This CDR3 has 16 residues. V lost 3 bases to trimming and J lost 1 base; unmatched junction nucleotides: 4. This chain's CDR3 is CASSFNGQGGTDTQYF. CDR3 DNA: TGTGCCAGCAGTTTCAATGGACAGGGGGGCACAGATACGCAGTATTTT.

The chain recombines TRBV12-3 or TRBV12-4 with TRBJ1-2; D might be TRBD1 (6 bases). With 5 bases removed from V and 3 bases from J, the gap between germline ends came to 10 bases. This CDR3 is 13 amino acids long. Here the CDR3 DNA reads TGTGCCAGCAGTCAACAGGGATACTATGGCTACACCTTC. Translated: CASSQQGYYGYTF.

V usage is TRBV6-1 and J usage is TRBJ2-7; D is unclear. Trimming cost V 5 bases and J 1 base, with 12 bases left between them. CDR1 MNHNS and CDR2 SASEGT come from the germline V gene. The CDR3 runs to 14 residues. The CDR3 spells CASSNINPSYEQYF. Here the CDR3 DNA reads TGTGCCAGCAGTAACATAAACCCTTCCTACGAGCAGTACTTC.

This rearrangement joins TRBV28 to TRBJ1-2; 9 positions agree with TRBD1. In germline, CDR1 is MDHEN, CDR2 SYDVKM. The junction had 4 bases not matched to a gene; V was cut back by 4 bases and J by 4 bases. The CDR3 is 14 amino acids. CDR3 bases: TGTGCCAGCAGTTCCTTGACAGGGGGCTATGGCTACACCTTC. Its translation is CASSSLTGGYGYTF.

J is TRBJ2-6 and V is TRBV7-2; D unresolved. Germline V gives CDR1 SGHTA, CDR2 FQGNSA. The ends were cut back, 3 bases at V and 2 bases at J, with 5 bases in the middle. This CDR3 is built from 14 residues. DNA of the CDR3: TGTGCCAGCAGCTTTTGGACTGGGGCCAACGTCCTGACTTTC. It codes for CASSFWTGANVLTF.

There are many counts of this clonotype. This chain links TRBV7-2 with TRBJ2-1; 8 nucleotides match TRBD1. J lost 2 bases, V lost 1 base, and 1 base had no gene match. Germline CDR1 SGHTA, CDR2 FQGNSA. The CDR3 consists of 15 residues. The chain's CDR3 is CASSLGTGTYNEQFF. The CDR3 DNA is TGTGCCAGCAGCTTAGGGACAGGGACCTACAATGAGCAGTTCTTC.

This clonotype was detected once. This chain's CDR3 is CASSPGPMSYSNQPQHF. CDR3 coding DNA: TGTGCCAGCAGTCCGGGACCGATGTCCTATAGCAATCAGCCCCAGCATTTT. This chain uses TRBV27 with TRBJ1-5; TRBD1 might be the D (5 bases). This CDR3 region has 17 residues. The germline CDR1 and CDR2 sequences are MNHEY and SMNVEV (reference sequence). The ends were cut back, 5 bases at V and 0 bases at J, with 17 bases in the middle.

This clonotype was observed at least ten times. V and J are TRBV10-3 and TRBJ1-2; 7 bases are shared with TRBD1. The CDR3 sequence is 13 residues long. Germline CDR1 and CDR2: ENHRY and SYGVKD. The J segment lost 3 bases and the V segment lost 7 bases, leaving 5 bases of the junction unmatched. Here the CDR3 DNA reads TGTGCCATCACCACCCAGGGGGACTATGGCTACACCTTC. It translates to CAITTQGDYGYTF.